The sequence of this T cell receptor (beta chain) was determined in a study of blood T cells in healthy people across ages (dated by TCRdb to about 2015). Study-wide context: In model experiments, template switching captured roughly one uniquely barcoded TCR beta cDNA molecule for every two T cells. Donors were grouped into four age groups: young (average 16 years), middle-aged (39), aged (approximately 67) and long-lived (just over 80). The study analyzed two additional independent replicas of 1 million unique cDNA reads from the same blood draw for two donors, one aged 18 to 30 and one aged 80 or older. Age-related changes in TCR beta repertoire diversity were measured in the study by deep sequencing normalized with unique cDNA molecular identifiers. Paper-wide results and their limitations: The long-lived group showed more naive CD4+ T cells, fewer expanded clones and increased TCR diversity than the aged group, suggesting age selection. Observed TCR beta diversity correlated strongly with the percentage of naive T cells measured by flow cytometry. Estimates of total diversity from one million sequenced T cells were regarded as lower bounds and underestimates. Because profiling used bulk unsorted PBMCs, naive and antigen-experienced compartments could not be compared conclusively. As age increased, observed TCR beta diversity per million T cells dropped in a roughly linear way, and a significant reduction was already evident by age about 40. Donor CMV infection status was unknown, potentially confounding age-related changes in expanded clonotypes.

Reading the germline V gene (reference sequence) gives CDR1 SEHNR and CDR2 FQNEAQ. Including cysteine and phenylalanine, the CDR3 has 17 amino acids. Only CDR3 DNA remains: 51 bases, in frame from the first base. The V end loses 5 bases and the J end loses 2 bases, and a stretch of 16 bases separates them. The library was prepared using 5' RACE. These reads were obtained on an Illumina HiSeq 2500. A second PCR of about 6 to 11 cycles was performed with a sample-barcoded 5' primer and a J-beta primer mix. A template-switch 5' adaptor carrying 12 random nucleotides introduced a unique molecular identifier onto each TCR beta cDNA molecule. Each sample yielded at least 2.5 million CDR3-containing paired-end reads. All of the RNA was converted into first-strand cDNA using the Mint cDNA synthesis kit, with a TRBC-specific oligonucleotide serving as the primer. Following uracil-DNA glycosylase treatment, a first 18-cycle PCR with universal primers M1SS and BC2_uni_R was performed on all cDNA. In the authors' own workflow: Each sample was normalized by randomly selecting 1 million high-quality reads, each carrying a distinct molecular identifier. Instead of being binned into consensus sequences, reads that shared molecular identifiers were thrown out. MiTCR, with a Q25 quality threshold and the strictest error-elimination algorithm, was used for CDR3 identification, clonotype clustering and error correction. A nonparametric unseen species model with Euler transformation was used to estimate lower-bound total TCR beta diversity. In TCRdb, the public reads were trimmed at Q25 with fastp and aligned with MiXCR, with productive beta chains retained. Rows merge per CDR3 protein into single entries with the most common DNA and genes. V and J calls and clone size were set by TCRdb, not the authors. For this sample the table gives under 1,100,000 distinct CDR3 sequences, of which under 30% were detected only once. Around 0.75% of the sample comes from the top ten.

The 39 donors, aged roughly 6 to 95 years, were systemically healthy Caucasian individuals from Russia. Around 9.9 milliliters of peripheral blood were collected from each donor into EDTA-treated Vacutainer tubes. Ficoll-Paque density-gradient centrifugation was used to isolate PBMCs, with at least 6 million per sample. Total RNA was extracted from PBMCs with Trizol reagent, with at least 5.5 micrograms obtained per sample. The percentages of naive CD45RAhigh/CD27high T cells were determined by flow cytometry on a PBMC aliquot from every donor. This clonotype turned up a few times. Its cognate antigen has yet to be identified. Qualities for individual bases were not recorded, and no much larger clone is one base off. These same data were also listed under a study on T cells of mothers and their children. As the second paper documents: Donors were nine systemically healthy Caucasian individuals: three mothers and their six children. cDNA synthesis used all of the extracted RNA, with about 1.5 ug of RNA in each 15 ul reaction. In the second PCR, the M1S primer added sample barcodes and 2-4 random nucleotides. Over 8 million TCR beta CDR3 reads were obtained for each mother, and some 3 million reads were obtained for each child. Thymic selection similarly shapes TCR recombination output in related and unrelated pairs, with minor effect from inherited differences. Normalized repertoire overlap was always found to be slightly, but never significantly, higher in related mother-child pairs than in unrelated mother-child pairs. With a sensitivity of approximately 100 clones per million clonotypes, no persistent microchimeric T cell clones were detected. In the study, deep NGS was used to compare the TCR beta repertoires of mothers and children, and features distinguishing related mother-child pairs from unrelated individuals were sought. The mean age was 40 +/- 4 years for the mothers and about 10 +/- 4 years for the children. Libraries were sequenced on Illumina HiSeq 2000 with 100+100 nt paired-end reads after adapter ligation with NEBNext reagents. To avoid cross-contamination, the mother libraries and the child libraries were prepared a month apart and sequenced in separate runs. For each donor, somewhere between about 500,000 and 2,000,000 distinct TCR beta clonotypes were identified. Naive TCR beta clonotypes were estimated from low-frequency clonotypes matched to each donor's FACS-determined naive share, without sorting.

This TCR was sampled from a girl aged 2-9 years in good health. Sequencing input: blood. This receptor chain uses TRBV7-9 and TRBJ2-6, with TRBD2 as a weak D call on 5 bases. CDR3 loop: CASSNGVDWAGANVLTF. In nucleotides, the sequence is TGTGCCAGCAGCAACGGGGTCGACTGGGCTGGGGCCAACGTCCTGACTTTC. With the portions outside the CDR3 filled from the reference TRBV7-9 and TRBJ2-6 genes, the complete variable region becomes DTGVSQNPRHKITKRGQNVTFRCDPISEHNRLYWYRQTLGQGPEFLTYFQNEAQLEKSRLLSDRFSAERPKGSFSTLEIQRTEQGDSAMYLCASSNGVDWAGANVLTFGAGSRLTVL.